This T cell receptor beta chain was sequenced in a study of shared clonotypes between healthy human individuals. Notes on the study in general: Non-shared clonotypes had lower generation probabilities than those shared by all four donors. At large depth, rarefaction still showed sorted-subset sequencing to be incomplete. Clonotypes that were shared across four donors made up approximately 5% of naive CD4 clonotypes.

This clone was recorded only once. The antigen is undetermined. V shed 2 bases and J 4 bases; nucleotides not matched to a gene: 4. Germline V gene lookup returns CDR1 SGHAT and CDR2 FQNNGV. The CDR3 spans 14 residues. Repertoires were generated with immunoSEQ multiplex PCR, while TCRdb's copy carries only in-frame clones and drops some. The sample lists some 2.3 million clones; approximately 95% were seen once. The sequence came from a man in his late teens or twenties in good health. Some clones in this sample may be carry-over from other donors' samples. The chain recombines TRBV11-2 with TRBJ1-1, with 7 bases that match TRBD1. The specimen was naive CD4+ T cells from PBMCs. Subset meaning: CD45RA+ positively selected. CDR3 in DNA: TGTGCCAGCAGCTTATCACAGGGGCGCACTGAAGCTTTCTTT. This gives the protein CASSLSQGRTEAFF.